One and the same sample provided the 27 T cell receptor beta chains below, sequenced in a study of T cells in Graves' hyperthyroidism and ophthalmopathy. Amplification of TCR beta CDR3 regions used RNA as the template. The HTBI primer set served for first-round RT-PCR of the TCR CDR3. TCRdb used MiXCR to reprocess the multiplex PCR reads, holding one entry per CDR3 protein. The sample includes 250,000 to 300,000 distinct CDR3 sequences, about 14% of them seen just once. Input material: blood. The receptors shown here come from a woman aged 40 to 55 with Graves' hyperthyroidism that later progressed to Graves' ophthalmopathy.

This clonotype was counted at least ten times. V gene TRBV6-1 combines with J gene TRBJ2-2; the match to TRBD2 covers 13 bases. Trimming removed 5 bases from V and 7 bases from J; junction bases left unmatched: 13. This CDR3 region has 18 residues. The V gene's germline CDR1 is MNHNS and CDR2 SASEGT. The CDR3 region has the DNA TGTGCCAGCAGTACGCCACTAGCGGGAGGGCCGTATGACGGGGAGCTGTTTTTT. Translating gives CASSTPLAGGPYDGELFF.

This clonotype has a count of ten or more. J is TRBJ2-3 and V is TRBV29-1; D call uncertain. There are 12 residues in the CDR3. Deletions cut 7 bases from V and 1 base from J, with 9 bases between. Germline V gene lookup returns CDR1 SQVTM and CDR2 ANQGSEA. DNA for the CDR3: TGCAGCGAGAGGAAAGGCACAGATACGCAGTATTTT. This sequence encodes CSERKGTDTQYF.

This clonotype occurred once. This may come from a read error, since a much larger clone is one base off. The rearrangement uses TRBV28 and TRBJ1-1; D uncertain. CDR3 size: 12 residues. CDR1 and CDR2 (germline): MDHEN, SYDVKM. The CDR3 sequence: CASSLFNTESFF. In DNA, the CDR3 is TGTGCCAGCAGTTTGTTCAACACTGAATCTTTCTTT.

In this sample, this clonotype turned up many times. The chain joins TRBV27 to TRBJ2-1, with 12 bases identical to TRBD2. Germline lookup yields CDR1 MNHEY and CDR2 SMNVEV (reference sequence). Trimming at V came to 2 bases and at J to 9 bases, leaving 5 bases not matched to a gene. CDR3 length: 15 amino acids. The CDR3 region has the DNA TGTGCCAGCAGTTTACTAGCGGGAGGGGACGGTGAGCAGTTCTTC. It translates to CASSLLAGGDGEQFF.

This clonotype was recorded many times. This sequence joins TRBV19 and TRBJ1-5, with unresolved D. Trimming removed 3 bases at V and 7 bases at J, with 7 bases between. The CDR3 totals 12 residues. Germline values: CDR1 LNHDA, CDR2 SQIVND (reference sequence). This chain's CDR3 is CASSILPQPQHF. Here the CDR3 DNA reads TGTGCCAGTAGTATTTTACCCCAGCCCCAGCATTTT. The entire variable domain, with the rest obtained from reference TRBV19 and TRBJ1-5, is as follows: DGGITQSPKYLFRKEGQNVTLSCEQNLNHDAMYWYRQDPGQGLRLIYYSQIVNDFQKGDIAEGYSVSREKKESFPLTVTSAQKNPTAFYLCASSILPQPQHFGDGTRLSIL.

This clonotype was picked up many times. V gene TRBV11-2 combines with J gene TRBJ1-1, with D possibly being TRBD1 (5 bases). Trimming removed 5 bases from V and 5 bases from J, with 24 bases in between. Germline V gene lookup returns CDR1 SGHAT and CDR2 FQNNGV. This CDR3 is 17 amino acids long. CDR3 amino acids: CASSRPKGTNGNTEAFF. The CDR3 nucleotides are TGTGCCAGCAGCCGTCCTAAGGGGACCAATGGGAATACTGAAGCTTTCTTT.

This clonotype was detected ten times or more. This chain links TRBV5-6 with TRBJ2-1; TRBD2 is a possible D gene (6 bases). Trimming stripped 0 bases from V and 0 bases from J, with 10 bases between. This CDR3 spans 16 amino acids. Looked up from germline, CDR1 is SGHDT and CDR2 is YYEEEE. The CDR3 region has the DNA TGTGCCAGCAGCTTGGTGGAGGGTAGCTCCTACAATGAGCAGTTCTTC. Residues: CASSLVEGSSYNEQFF.

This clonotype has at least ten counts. CDR3 sequence: CASREGTDTQYF. For the CDR3, the DNA is TGTGCCAGCAGGGAGGGCACAGATACGCAGTATTTT. The V gene is TRBV12-3 or TRBV12-4, the J gene TRBJ2-3; D may be TRBD2 (5 bases). V was clipped by 6 bases and J by 1 base, with 5 bases between them. The CDR3 covers 12 residues.

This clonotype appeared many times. CDR3 protein: CASRTGAMNTGELFF. The CDR3, as DNA: TGTGCCAGTAGGACAGGGGCGATGAACACCGGGGAGCTGTTTTTT. V is TRBV19 and J is TRBJ2-2; 8 bases are shared with TRBD1. The CDR3 has 15 amino acids. Germline CDR1 LNHDA, CDR2 SQIVND (reference sequence). V was clipped by 6 bases and J by 1 base; unmatched bases: 4.

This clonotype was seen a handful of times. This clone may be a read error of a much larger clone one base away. This CDR3 is CGSSLWAGRDEKLFF. CDR3 DNA: TGTGGCAGCAGTTTATGGGCAGGACGGGATGAAAAACTGTTTTTT. The chain joins TRBV28 to TRBJ1-4; D gene unclear. Germline CDR1 MDHEN, CDR2 SYDVKM. The CDR3 sequence is 15 residues long. Drawing the rest from reference TRBV28 and TRBJ1-4, the complete variable domain is DVKVTQSSRYLVKRTGEKVFLECVQDMDHENMFWYRQDPGLGLRLIYFSYDVKMKEKGDIPEGYSVSREKKERFSLILESASTNQTSMYLCGSSLWAGRDEKLFFGSGTQLSVL.

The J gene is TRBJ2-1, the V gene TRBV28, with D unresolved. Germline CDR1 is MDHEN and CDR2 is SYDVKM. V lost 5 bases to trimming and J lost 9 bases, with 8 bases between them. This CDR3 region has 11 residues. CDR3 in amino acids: CASSRLREQFF. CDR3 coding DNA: TGTGCCAGCAGTCGTCTCCGTGAGCAGTTCTTC.

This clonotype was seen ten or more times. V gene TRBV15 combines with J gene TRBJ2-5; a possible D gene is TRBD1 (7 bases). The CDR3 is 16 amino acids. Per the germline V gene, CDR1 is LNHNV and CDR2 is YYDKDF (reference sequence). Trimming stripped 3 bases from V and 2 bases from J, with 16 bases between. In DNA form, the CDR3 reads TGTGCCACCAGCAGCCAGGGGGACTTCCCACAAGAGACCCAGTACTTC. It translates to CATSSQGDFPQETQYF.

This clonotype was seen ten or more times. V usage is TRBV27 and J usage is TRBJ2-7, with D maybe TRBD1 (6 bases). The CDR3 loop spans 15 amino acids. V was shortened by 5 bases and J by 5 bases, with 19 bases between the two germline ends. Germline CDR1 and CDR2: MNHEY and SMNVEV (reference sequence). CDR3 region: CASSQEPGDFHEQYF. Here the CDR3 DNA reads TGTGCCAGCAGTCAGGAACCAGGGGATTTCCACGAGCAGTACTTC.

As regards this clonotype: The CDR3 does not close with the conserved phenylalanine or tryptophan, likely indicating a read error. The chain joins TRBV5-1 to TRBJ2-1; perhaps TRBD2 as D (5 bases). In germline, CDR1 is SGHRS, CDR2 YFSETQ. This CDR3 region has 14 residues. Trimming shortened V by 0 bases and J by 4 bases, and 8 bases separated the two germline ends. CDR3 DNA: TGCGCCAGCAGCTTGGTCGGGGATTACAATGAGCAGTTCTTA. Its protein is CASSLVGDYNEQFL.

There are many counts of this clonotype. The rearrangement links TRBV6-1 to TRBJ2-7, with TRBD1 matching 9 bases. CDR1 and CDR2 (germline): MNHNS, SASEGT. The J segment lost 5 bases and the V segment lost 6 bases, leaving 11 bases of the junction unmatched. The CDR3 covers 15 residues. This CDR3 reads CASRTTGGSLDEQYF. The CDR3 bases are TGTGCCAGCAGGACGACAGGGGGTAGCCTTGACGAGCAGTACTTC.

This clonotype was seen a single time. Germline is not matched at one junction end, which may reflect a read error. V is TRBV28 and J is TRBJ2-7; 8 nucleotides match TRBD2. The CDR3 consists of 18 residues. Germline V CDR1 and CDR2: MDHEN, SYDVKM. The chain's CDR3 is CANSLSLVPAGVTYEQYF. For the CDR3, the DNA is TGTGCCAACAGTTTATCCCTAGTACCAGCGGGAGTTACCTACGAGCAGTACTTC.

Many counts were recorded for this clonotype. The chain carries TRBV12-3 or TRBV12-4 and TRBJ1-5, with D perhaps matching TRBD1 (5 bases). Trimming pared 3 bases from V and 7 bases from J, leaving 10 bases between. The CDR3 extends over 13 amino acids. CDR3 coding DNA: TGTGCCAGCAGTTTCGGCAGGGCCCAGCCCCAGCATTTT. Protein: CASSFGRAQPQHF.

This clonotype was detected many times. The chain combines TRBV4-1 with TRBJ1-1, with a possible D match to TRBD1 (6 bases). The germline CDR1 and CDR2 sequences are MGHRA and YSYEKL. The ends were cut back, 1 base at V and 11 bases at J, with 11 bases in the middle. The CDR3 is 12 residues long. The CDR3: CASSQVTGYAFF. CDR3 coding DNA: TGCGCCAGCAGCCAAGTAACAGGGTACGCTTTCTTT.

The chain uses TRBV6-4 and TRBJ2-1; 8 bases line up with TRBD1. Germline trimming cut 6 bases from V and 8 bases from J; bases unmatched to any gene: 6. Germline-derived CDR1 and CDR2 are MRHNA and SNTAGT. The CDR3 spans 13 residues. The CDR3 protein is CASRDRVSDEQFF. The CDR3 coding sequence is TGTGCCAGCAGGGACAGGGTTAGCGATGAGCAGTTCTTC.

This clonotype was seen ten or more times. CDR3 protein: CASSQGGGGGYTF. Written as DNA, the CDR3 is TGTGCCAGCAGCCAAGGCGGGGGCGGTGGCTACACCTTC. The genes are TRBV6-1 and TRBJ1-2; D might be TRBD1 (6 bases). V was trimmed by 6 bases and J by 7 bases, leaving 15 bases between them. The CDR3 is made up of 13 amino acids. Germline V gene sequence: CDR1 MNHNS, CDR2 SASEGT.

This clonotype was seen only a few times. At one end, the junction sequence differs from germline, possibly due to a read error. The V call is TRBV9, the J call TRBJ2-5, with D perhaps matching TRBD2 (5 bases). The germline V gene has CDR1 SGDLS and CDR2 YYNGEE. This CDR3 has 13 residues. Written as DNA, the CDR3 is TGTGCCAGCAGCGTAGTAGAGGAGCGGCCCACGAACTTC. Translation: CASSVVEERPTNF.

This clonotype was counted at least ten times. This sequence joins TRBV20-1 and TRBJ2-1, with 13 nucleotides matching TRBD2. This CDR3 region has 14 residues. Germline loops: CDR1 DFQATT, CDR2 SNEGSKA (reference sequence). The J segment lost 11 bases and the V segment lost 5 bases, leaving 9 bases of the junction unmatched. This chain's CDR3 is CSASTGTSGTQQFF. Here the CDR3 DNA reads TGCAGTGCTTCTACCGGGACTAGCGGGACCCAGCAGTTCTTC.

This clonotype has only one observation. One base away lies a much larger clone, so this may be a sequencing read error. The CDR3 region is CATEGADRRLYGELFF. The CDR3 coding sequence is TGTGCCACCGAGGGCGCCGACAGGAGGCTATACGGGGAGCTGTTTTTT. The chain combines TRBV24-1 with TRBJ2-2, with D maybe TRBD1 (6 bases). The CDR3 spans 16 residues. Trimming removed 9 bases at V and 7 bases at J, with 23 bases between. In germline, CDR1 is KGHDR, CDR2 SFDVKD.

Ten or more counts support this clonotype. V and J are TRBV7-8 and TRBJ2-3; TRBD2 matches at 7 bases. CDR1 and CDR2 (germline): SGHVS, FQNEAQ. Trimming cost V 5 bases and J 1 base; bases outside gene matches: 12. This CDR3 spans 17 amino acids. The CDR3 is CASSTWTTAGRTDTQYF. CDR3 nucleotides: TGTGCCAGCAGCACCTGGACAACAGCGGGACGCACAGATACGCAGTATTTT.

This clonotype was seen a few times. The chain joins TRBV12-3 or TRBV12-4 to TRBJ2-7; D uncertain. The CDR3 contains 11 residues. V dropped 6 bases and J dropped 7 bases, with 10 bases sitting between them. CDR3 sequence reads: CASSYLLEQYF. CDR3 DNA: TGTGCCAGCAGCTATTTATTGGAGCAGTACTTC.

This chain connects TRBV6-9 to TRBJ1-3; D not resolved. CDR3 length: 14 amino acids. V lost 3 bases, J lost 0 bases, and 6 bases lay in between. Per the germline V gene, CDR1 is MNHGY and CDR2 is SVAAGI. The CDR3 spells CASSYDFSGNTIYF. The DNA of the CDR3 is TGTGCCAGCAGTTACGACTTCTCTGGAAACACCATATATTTT.

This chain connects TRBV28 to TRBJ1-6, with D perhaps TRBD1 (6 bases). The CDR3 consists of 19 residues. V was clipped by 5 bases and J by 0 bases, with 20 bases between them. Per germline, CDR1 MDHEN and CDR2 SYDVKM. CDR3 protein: CASSRGGARQYSYNSPLHF. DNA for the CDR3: TGTGCCAGCAGTCGCGGGGGGGCGAGGCAGTACTCCTATAATTCACCCCTCCACTTT.